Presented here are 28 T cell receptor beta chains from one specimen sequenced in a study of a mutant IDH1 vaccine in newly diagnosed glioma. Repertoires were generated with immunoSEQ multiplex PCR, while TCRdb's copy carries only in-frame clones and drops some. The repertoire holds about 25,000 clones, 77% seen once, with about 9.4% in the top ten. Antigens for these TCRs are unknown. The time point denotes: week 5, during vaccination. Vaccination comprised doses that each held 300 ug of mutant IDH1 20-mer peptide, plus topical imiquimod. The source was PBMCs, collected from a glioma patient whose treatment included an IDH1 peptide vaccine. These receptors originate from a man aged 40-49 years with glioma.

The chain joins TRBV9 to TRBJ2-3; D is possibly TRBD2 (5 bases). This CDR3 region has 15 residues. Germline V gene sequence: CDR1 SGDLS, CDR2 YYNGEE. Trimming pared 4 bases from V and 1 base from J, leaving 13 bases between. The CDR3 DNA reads TGTGCCAGCAGCCCCGAGGGCTTCCGCACAGATACGCAGTATTTT. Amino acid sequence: CASSPEGFRTDTQYF.

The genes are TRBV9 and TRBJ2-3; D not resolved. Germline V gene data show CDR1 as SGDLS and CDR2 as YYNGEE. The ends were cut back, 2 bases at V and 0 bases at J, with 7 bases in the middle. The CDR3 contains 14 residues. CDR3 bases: TGTGCCAGCAGCGTGTCGGTAAGCACAGATACGCAGTATTTT. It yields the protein CASSVSVSTDTQYF.

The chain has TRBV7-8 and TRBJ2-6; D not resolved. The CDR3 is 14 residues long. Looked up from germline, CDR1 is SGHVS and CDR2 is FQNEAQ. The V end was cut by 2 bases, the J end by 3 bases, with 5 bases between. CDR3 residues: CASSLRFGANVLTF. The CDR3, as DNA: TGTGCCAGCAGCTTAAGATTTGGGGCCAACGTCCTGACTTTC.

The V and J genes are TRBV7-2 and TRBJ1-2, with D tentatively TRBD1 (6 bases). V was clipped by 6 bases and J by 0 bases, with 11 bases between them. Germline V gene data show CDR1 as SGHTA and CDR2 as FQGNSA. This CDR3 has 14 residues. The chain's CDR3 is CASRTGPANYGYTF. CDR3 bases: TGTGCCAGCAGAACAGGGCCAGCTAACTATGGCTACACCTTC.

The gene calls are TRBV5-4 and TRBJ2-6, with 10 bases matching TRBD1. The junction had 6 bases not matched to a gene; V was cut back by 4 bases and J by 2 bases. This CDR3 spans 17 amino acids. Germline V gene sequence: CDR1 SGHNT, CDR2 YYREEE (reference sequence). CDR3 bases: TGTGCCAGCAGCCCAGGGACAGGGGTGGCTGGGGCCAACGTCCTGACTTTC. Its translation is CASSPGTGVAGANVLTF.

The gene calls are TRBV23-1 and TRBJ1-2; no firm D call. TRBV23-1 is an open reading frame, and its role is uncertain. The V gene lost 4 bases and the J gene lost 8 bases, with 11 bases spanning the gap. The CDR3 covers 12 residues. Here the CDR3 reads CASSPEFRGYTF. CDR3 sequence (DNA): TGCGCCAGCAGTCCGGAGTTTCGGGGCTACACCTTC.

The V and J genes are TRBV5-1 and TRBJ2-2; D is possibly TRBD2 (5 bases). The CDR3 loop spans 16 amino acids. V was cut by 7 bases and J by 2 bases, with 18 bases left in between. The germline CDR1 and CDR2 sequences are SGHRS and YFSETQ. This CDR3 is CASGATSGTNTGELFF. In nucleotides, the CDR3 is TGCGCCAGCGGCGCTACGAGCGGAACTAACACCGGGGAGCTGTTTTTT.

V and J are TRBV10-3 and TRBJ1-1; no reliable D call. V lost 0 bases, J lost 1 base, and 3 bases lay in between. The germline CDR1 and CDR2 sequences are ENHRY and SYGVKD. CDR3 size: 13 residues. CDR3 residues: CAISESANTEAFF. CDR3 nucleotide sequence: TGTGCCATCAGTGAGTCGGCGAACACTGAAGCTTTCTTT.

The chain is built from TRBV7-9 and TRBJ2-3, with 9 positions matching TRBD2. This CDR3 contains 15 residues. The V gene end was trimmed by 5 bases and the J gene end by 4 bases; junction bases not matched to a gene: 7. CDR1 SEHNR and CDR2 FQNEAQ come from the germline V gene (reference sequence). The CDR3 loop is CASSHSGSRADTQYF. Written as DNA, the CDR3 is TGTGCCAGCAGCCATAGCGGGAGCCGGGCAGATACGCAGTATTTT. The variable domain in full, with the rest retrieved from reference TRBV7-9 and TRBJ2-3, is DTGVSQNPRHKITKRGQNVTFRCDPISEHNRLYWYRQTLGQGPEFLTYFQNEAQLEKSRLLSDRFSAERPKGSFSTLEIQRTEQGDSAMYLCASSHSGSRADTQYFGPGTRLTVL.

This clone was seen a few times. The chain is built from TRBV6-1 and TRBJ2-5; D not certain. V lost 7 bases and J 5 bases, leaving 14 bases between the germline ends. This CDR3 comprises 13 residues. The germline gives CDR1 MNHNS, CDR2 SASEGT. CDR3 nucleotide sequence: TGTGCCAGCACCCGAGACACGGCTGAGACCCAGTACTTC. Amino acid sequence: CASTRDTAETQYF.

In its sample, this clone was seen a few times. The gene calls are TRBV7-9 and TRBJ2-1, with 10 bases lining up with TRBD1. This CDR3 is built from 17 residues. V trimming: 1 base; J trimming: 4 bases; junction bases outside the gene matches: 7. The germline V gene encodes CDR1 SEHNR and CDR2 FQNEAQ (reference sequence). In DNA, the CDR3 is TGTGCCAGCAGCTTAGATGGGCGGGACAGGGGATACAATGAGCAGTTCTTC. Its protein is CASSLDGRDRGYNEQFF.

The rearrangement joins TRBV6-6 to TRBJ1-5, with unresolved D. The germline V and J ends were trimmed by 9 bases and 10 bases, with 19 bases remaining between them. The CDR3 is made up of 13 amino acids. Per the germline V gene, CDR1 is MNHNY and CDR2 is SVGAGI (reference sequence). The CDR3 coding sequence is TGTGCCAGTTACGACGGGCTAATAGGACCCCAGCATTTT. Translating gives CASYDGLIGPQHF.

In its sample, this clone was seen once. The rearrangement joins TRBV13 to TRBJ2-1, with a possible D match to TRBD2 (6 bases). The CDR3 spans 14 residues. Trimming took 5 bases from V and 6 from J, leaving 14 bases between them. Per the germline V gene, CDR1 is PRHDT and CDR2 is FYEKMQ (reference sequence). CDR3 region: CASSNRDLRNEQFF. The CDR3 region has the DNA TGTGCCAGCAGCAACCGGGACTTACGCAATGAGCAGTTCTTC.

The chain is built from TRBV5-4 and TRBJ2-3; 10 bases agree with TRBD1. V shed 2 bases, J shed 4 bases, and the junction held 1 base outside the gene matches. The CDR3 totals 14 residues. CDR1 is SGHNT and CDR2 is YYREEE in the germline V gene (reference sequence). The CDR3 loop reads CASSFGQGADTQYF. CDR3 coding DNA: TGTGCCAGCAGCTTTGGACAGGGGGCAGATACGCAGTATTTT. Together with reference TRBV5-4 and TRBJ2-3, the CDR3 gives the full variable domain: ETGVTQSPTHLIKTRGQQVTLRCSSQSGHNTVSWYQQALGQGPQFIFQYYREEENGRGNFPPRFSGLQFPNYSSELNVNALELDDSALYLCASSFGQGADTQYFGPGTRLTVL.

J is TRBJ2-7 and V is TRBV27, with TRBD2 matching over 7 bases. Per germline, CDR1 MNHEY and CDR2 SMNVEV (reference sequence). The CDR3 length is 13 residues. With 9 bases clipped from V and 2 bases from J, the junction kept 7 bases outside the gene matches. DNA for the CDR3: TGTGCCAGTGCGAGAGGACTAGCCTACGAGCAGTACTTC. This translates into CASARGLAYEQYF.

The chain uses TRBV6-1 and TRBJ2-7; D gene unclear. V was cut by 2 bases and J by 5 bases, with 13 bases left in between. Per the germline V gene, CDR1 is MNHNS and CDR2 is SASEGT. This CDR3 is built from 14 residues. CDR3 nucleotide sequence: TGTGCCAGCAGTGAAAGTCGGGTTCTGAACGAGCAGTACGTC. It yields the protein CASSESRVLNEQYV.

CDR3 coding DNA: TGTGCCAGCAGCTGGGGACAGGGGGAGTATGAGCAGTACGTC. Translation: CASSWGQGEYEQYV. J is TRBJ2-7 and V is TRBV6-6, with 11 nucleotides matching TRBD1. J gave up 7 bases and V 6 bases, and 8 bases lay outside the gene matches. The CDR3 totals 14 residues. CDR1 and CDR2 from the germline V gene are MNHNY and SVGAGI (reference sequence).

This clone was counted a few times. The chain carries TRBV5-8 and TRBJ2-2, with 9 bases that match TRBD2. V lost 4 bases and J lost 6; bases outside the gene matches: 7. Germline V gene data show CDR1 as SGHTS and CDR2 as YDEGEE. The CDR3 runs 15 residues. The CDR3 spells CASSLAGIVAGELFF. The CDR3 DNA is TGTGCCAGCAGCCTAGCGGGAATCGTGGCCGGGGAGCTGTTTTTT.

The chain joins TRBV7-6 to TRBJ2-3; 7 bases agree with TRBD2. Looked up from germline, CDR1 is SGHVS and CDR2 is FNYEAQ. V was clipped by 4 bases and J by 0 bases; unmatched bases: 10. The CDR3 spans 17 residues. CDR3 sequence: CASSSPGRVSSTDTQYF. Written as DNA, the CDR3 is TGTGCCAGCAGCTCCCCGGGGAGGGTCAGTAGCACAGATACGCAGTATTTT. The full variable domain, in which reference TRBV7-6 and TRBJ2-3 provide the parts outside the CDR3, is GAGVSQSPRYKVTKRGQDVALRCDPISGHVSLYWYRQALGQGPEFLTYFNYEAQQDKSGLPNDRFSAERPEGSISTLTIQRTEQRDSAMYRCASSSPGRVSSTDTQYFGPGTRLTVL.

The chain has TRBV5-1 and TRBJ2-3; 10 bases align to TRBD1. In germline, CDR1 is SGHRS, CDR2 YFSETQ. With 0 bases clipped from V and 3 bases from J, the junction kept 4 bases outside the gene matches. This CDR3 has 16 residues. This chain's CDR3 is CASSLVTGGRTDTQYF. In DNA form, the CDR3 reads TGCGCCAGCAGCTTGGTGACAGGGGGCCGGACAGATACGCAGTATTTT. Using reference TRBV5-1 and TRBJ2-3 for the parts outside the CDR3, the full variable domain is KAGVTQTPRYLIKTRGQQVTLSCSPISGHRSVSWYQQTPGQGLQFLFEYFSETQRNKGNFPGRFSGRQFSNSRSEMNVSTLELGDSALYLCASSLVTGGRTDTQYFGPGTRLTVL.

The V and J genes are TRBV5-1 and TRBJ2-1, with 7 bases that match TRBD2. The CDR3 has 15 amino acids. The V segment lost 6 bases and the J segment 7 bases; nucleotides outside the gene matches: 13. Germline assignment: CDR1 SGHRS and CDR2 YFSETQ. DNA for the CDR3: TGCGCCAGCACCTACTACCGGCGGGAGTCAAATGAGCAGTTCTTC. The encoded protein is CASTYYRRESNEQFF.

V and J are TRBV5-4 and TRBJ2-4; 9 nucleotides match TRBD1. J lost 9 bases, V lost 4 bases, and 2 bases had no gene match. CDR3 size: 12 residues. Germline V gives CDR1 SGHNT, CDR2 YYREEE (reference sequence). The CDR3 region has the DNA TGTGCCAGCAGCGGACAGGGGAGCATTCAGTACTTC. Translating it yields CASSGQGSIQYF.

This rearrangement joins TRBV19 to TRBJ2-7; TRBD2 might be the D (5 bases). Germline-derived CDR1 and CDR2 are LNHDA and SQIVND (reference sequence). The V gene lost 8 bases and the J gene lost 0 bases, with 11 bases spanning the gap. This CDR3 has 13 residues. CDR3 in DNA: TGTGCCAGTCGAGGGTCCTACTCCTACGAGCAGTACTTC. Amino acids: CASRGSYSYEQYF.

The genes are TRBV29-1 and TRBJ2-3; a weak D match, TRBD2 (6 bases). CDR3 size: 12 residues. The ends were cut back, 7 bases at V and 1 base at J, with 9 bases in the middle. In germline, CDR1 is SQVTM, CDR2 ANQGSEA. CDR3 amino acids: CSGGTRTDTQYF. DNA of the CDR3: TGCAGCGGGGGGACTCGCACAGATACGCAGTATTTT.

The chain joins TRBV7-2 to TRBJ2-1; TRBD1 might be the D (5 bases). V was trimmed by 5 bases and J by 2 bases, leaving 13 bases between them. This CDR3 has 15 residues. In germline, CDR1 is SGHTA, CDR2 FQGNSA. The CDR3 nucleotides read TGTGCCAGCAGCCTGGGGCCCACGACCTACAATGAGCAGTTCTTC. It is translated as CASSLGPTTYNEQFF.

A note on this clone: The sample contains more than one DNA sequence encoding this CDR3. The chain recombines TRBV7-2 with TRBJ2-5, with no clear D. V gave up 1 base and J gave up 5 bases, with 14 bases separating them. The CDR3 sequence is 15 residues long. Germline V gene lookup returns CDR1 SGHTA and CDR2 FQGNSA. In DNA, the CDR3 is TGTGCCAGCAGCTTAGAGGGCGGAGAAGGGGAGACCCAGTACTTC. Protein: CASSLEGGEGETQYF.

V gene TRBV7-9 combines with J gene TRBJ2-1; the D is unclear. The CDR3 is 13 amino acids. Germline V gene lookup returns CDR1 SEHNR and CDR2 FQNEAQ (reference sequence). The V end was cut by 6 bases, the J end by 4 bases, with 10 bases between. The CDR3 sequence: CASRYTQYNEQFF. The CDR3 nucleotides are TGTGCCAGCAGGTACACACAGTACAATGAGCAGTTCTTC.

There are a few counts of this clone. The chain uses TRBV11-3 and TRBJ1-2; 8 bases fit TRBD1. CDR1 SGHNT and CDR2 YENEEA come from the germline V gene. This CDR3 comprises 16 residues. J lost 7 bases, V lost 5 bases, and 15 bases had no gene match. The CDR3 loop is CASSLSQSTGDGGYTF. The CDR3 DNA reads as TGTGCCAGCAGCCTTTCCCAGTCGACAGGGGACGGTGGCTACACCTTC.